The 18 T cell receptor beta chains listed next were all sequenced from one sample in a study of beta chain features in type 1 diabetes. Findings and limits, study-wide: Shortening of TCRB CDR3s, moderate but significant, appeared in all four CD4+ subsets of Type 1 diabetes patients.

Reverse transcription of all isolated RNA meant that expressed TCRB transcripts were sequenced. Assay used: immunoSEQ multiplex PCR; TCRdb lists only in-frame clones, some missing. The table records about 650,000 clones, roughly 12% of them present only once. Antigens of these TCRs are unknown. Sequences were obtained from naive CD4+ T cells from blood. The receptor set was obtained from a man aged 25 to 40 with type 1 diabetes.

This chain joins TRBV6-5 and TRBJ2-3; D possibly corresponds to TRBD1 (6 bases). Trimming shortened V by 7 bases and J by 5 bases, and 10 bases separated the two germline ends. The CDR3 covers 12 residues. Germline V gene lookup returns CDR1 MNHEY and CDR2 SVGAGI. CDR3 sequence reads: CASNGGLDTQYF. In DNA form, the CDR3 reads TGTGCCAGCAATGGGGGCCTAGATACGCAGTATTTT.

The chain carries TRBV14 and TRBJ1-2; D gene uncertain. This CDR3 has 15 residues. Per germline, CDR1 SGHDN and CDR2 FVKESK. V was pared by 4 bases and J by 6 bases, with 18 bases between. The CDR3 spells CASSPREGFLDGYTF. DNA of the CDR3: TGTGCCAGCAGCCCTCGGGAAGGTTTCTTGGATGGCTACACCTTC.

This clone appeared a few times. The chain links TRBV5-1 to TRBJ1-4; D is uncertain. The CDR3 has 13 amino acids. The germline gives CDR1 SGHRS, CDR2 YFSETQ. The V end lost 0 bases, the J end lost 5 bases, and 5 bases lay between the germline ends. The CDR3 region is CASSLERNEKLFF. The CDR3 nucleotides are TGCGCCAGCAGCTTGGAGAGAAATGAAAAACTGTTTTTT. The full variable domain, in which reference TRBV5-1 and TRBJ1-4 provide the parts outside the CDR3, is KAGVTQTPRYLIKTRGQQVTLSCSPISGHRSVSWYQQTPGQGLQFLFEYFSETQRNKGNFPGRFSGRQFSNSRSEMNVSTLELGDSALYLCASSLERNEKLFFGSGTQLSVL.

The V and J genes are TRBV27 and TRBJ2-5; TRBD2 aligns across 7 bases. This CDR3 comprises 14 residues. Unmatched junction bases numbered 4, after V lost 2 bases and J lost 4 bases. The germline CDR1 and CDR2 sequences are MNHEY and SMNVEV (reference sequence). CDR3 amino acids: CASSLERGRETQYF. Here the CDR3 DNA reads TGTGCCAGCAGTTTAGAGCGGGGACGAGAGACCCAGTACTTC.

This clone showed up just a few times. This chain links TRBV7-9 with TRBJ1-2; 8 bases align to TRBD1. Germline loops: CDR1 SEHNR, CDR2 FQNEAQ (reference sequence). The CDR3 has 14 amino acids. V was pared by 6 bases and J by 10 bases, with 13 bases of the junction left unmatched. CDR3 sequence reads: CASSLTGASGVYTF. Here the CDR3 DNA reads TGTGCCAGCAGTTTGACAGGGGCTTCAGGAGTCTACACCTTC. Full variable domain (outside the CDR3, taken from reference TRBV7-9 and TRBJ1-2): DTGVSQNPRHKITKRGQNVTFRCDPISEHNRLYWYRQTLGQGPEFLTYFQNEAQLEKSRLLSDRFSAERPKGSFSTLEIQRTEQGDSAMYLCASSLTGASGVYTFGSGTRLTVV.

The J gene is TRBJ2-1, the V gene TRBV18; the match to TRBD2 covers 9 bases. V lost 3 bases to trimming and J lost 7 bases; unmatched junction nucleotides: 13. This CDR3 is built from 17 residues. The germline gives CDR1 KGHSH, CDR2 LQKENI. The CDR3 DNA follows: TGTGCCAGCTCACCCCCTACACTAGCGGGTCCCGGAAATGAGCAGTTCTTC. Translation gives CASSPPTLAGPGNEQFF. The whole variable domain, remainder taken from reference TRBV18 and TRBJ2-1, is NAGVMQNPRHLVRRRGQEARLRCSPMKGHSHVYWYRQLPEEGLKFMVYLQKENIIDESGMPKERFSAEFPKEGPSILRIQQVVRGDSAAYFCASSPPTLAGPGNEQFFGPGTRLTVL.

The rearrangement links TRBV18 to TRBJ2-7, with 7 bases fitting TRBD2. Germline CDR1 reads KGHSH; CDR2 reads LQKENI. The CDR3 totals 19 residues. The V and J ends lost 2 bases and 0 bases, in that order; junction bases with no gene match: 16. The CDR3 sequence: CASSPRPPQGGLISYEQYF. In DNA form, the CDR3 reads TGTGCCAGCTCACCAAGGCCCCCTCAGGGAGGGCTCATCTCCTACGAGCAGTACTTC.

A few counts support this clone. The CDR3 region has the DNA TGTGCCAGTAGTACCCCCTTCAGGGGCAATGAGCAGTTCTTC. Translated: CASSTPFRGNEQFF. The V gene is TRBV19, the J gene TRBJ2-1, with D perhaps TRBD1 (6 bases). Germline assignment: CDR1 LNHDA and CDR2 SQIVND (reference sequence). The ends were cut back, 4 bases at V and 6 bases at J, with 13 bases in the middle. This CDR3 has 14 amino acids.

This clone has just a few counts. The V gene is TRBV10-3, the J gene TRBJ2-5, with 8 nucleotides matching TRBD2. This CDR3 contains 15 residues. The J segment lost 2 bases and the V segment lost 6 bases, leaving 8 bases of the junction unmatched. Per germline, CDR1 ENHRY and CDR2 SYGVKD. Here the CDR3 DNA reads TGTGCCATCAGCCGCCCGGGAGGGTCTCAAGAGACCCAGTACTTC. This sequence encodes CAISRPGGSQETQYF.

This clone showed up just a few times. The rearrangement links TRBV11-3 to TRBJ2-2; D is uncertain. The CDR3 is made up of 16 amino acids. V lost 4 bases, J lost 3 bases, and 15 bases lay in between. Germline V gene data show CDR1 as SGHNT and CDR2 as YENEEA. The CDR3: CASSSGPAYDTGELFF. DNA for the CDR3: TGTGCCAGCAGCTCCGGGCCTGCTTACGACACCGGGGAGCTGTTTTTT.

This clone was seen a few times. The chain employs TRBV14 and TRBJ1-2; possibly TRBD1 for D (5 bases). With 4 bases removed from V and 11 bases from J, the gap between germline ends came to 17 bases. The CDR3 has 13 residues. CDR1 is SGHDN and CDR2 is FVKESK in the germline V gene. The CDR3 nucleotides are TGTGCCAGCAGCCCGACCGGGCAGGGTGGTTACACCTTC. It encodes CASSPTGQGGYTF.

V gene TRBV9 combines with J gene TRBJ1-2; no reliable D call. Trimming took 2 bases from V and 4 from J, leaving 9 bases between them. Germline CDR1 and CDR2: SGDLS and YYNGEE. The CDR3 extends over 13 amino acids. CDR3 in DNA: TGTGCCAGCAGCGTTAGTGACTTCTATGGCTACACCTTC. This sequence encodes CASSVSDFYGYTF.

This clone was detected a few times. The genes are TRBV18 and TRBJ2-3; D not certain. Looked up from germline, CDR1 is KGHSH and CDR2 is LQKENI. The CDR3 covers 14 residues. The ends were cut back, 1 base at V and 3 bases at J, with 8 bases in the middle. CDR3 DNA sequence: TGTGCCAGCTCACCACTAGGTATGACAGATACGCAGTATTTT. Translation: CASSPLGMTDTQYF.

This clone came up many times. Other DNA sequences from this sample encode an identical CDR3 as well. This chain links TRBV14 with TRBJ2-7; D remains ambiguous. CDR3 length: 12 amino acids. Trimming took off 1 base at V and 4 bases at J, with 5 bases between the two ends. CDR1 is SGHDN and CDR2 is FVKESK in the germline V gene. The CDR3 nucleotides are TGTGCCAGCAGCCAAGCAGGTTACGAGCAGTACTTC. This sequence encodes CASSQAGYEQYF.

This chain connects TRBV6-5 to TRBJ2-7; TRBD1 matches at 8 bases. The CDR3 contains 14 residues. Germline loops: CDR1 MNHEY, CDR2 SVGAGI. V shed 4 bases and J 4 bases; nucleotides not matched to a gene: 6. Written as DNA, the CDR3 is TGTGCCAGCAGTTCCCGGACAGGGAGGTACGAGCAGTACTTC. It yields the protein CASSSRTGRYEQYF.

This chain joins TRBV7-8 and TRBJ2-3, with 10 bases that match TRBD2. The CDR3 loop spans 18 amino acids. Germline loops: CDR1 SGHVS, CDR2 FQNEAQ. V shed 4 bases, J shed 0 bases, and the junction held 10 bases outside the gene matches. The CDR3 DNA is TGTGCCAGCAGCTGGGGTAGACTAGCGGGTAGGAGCACAGATACGCAGTATTTT. Encoded protein: CASSWGRLAGRSTDTQYF.

V and J are TRBV28 and TRBJ2-7, with D tentatively TRBD1 (6 bases). The CDR3 spans 14 residues. With 10 bases removed from V and 0 bases from J, the gap between germline ends came to 16 bases. Germline V gene sequence: CDR1 MDHEN, CDR2 SYDVKM. The CDR3 sequence is CATSTGTPSYEQYF. The DNA for the CDR3 is TGTGCCACCTCAACCGGGACACCCTCCTACGAGCAGTACTTC. The whole variable domain, filled in from reference TRBV28 and TRBJ2-7, reads DVKVTQSSRYLVKRTGEKVFLECVQDMDHENMFWYRQDPGLGLRLIYFSYDVKMKEKGDIPEGYSVSREKKERFSLILESASTNQTSMYLCATSTGTPSYEQYFGPGTRLTVT.

As to this clone: Other DNA sequences in this specimen translate into the identical CDR3. The rearrangement uses TRBV7-9 and TRBJ2-3, with TRBD1 as a possible D gene (5 bases). The CDR3 is 15 amino acids. CDR1 is SEHNR and CDR2 is FQNEAQ in the germline V gene (reference sequence). Trimming took 1 base from V and 3 from J, leaving 11 bases between them. CDR3 DNA sequence: TGTGCCAGCAGCTTAGAAGGGGATAGTACAGATACGCAGTATTTT. Translating gives CASSLEGDSTDTQYF.